The source of this TCR beta chain is a study of early T cells in non-severe SARS-CoV-2 infection (dated by TCRdb to the early 2020s). The study in broad terms: TCR sequencing used bulk RNA from unsorted whole blood, so alpha and beta chains could not be paired.

This clonotype was seen at least ten times. The antigen it recognizes is unknown. No base quality values were provided; no much bigger clone lies one nucleotide off. Broad study findings and their caveats: VDJdb matching was skewed toward anti-spike CD8 responses and likely underestimated virus-specific expansions by missing private and CD4 specificities.

The germline V gene (reference sequence) yields LNHDA for CDR1 and SQIVND for CDR2. Its CDR3 holds 15 amino acids, cysteine through phenylalanine. Only the CDR3 DNA stays, 45 bases, in frame from base 1. Ends trimmed: V by 3 bases, J by 6 bases; bases unmatched to a gene: 8. The study was a case-control design nested within a healthcare worker cohort in London, UK, with weekly nasopharyngeal swab PCR tests and blood sampling. Between 23 and 31 March 2020, the week of the UK lockdown, healthcare workers were enrolled and then followed up weekly for as long as 16 weeks. The method behind the library was 5' RACE. TCRdb names NextSeq 500 as the instrument used. The TCR library protocol attached unique molecular identifiers to individual cDNA molecules to correct for sequencing error and PCR bias. Both TCR alpha and beta chains were sequenced, and tight co-correlation was observed between alpha and beta sequence abundances in each sample. Under the source paper's analysis protocol: V gene, J gene and CDR3 annotation of TCR sequences was performed with Decombinator V4. Expanded TCRs were defined as changing significantly between any two time points under a Poisson model with p below 0.0001. TCR abundances were normalised to the total number of TCRs sequenced per sample and were expressed as counts per million. MAIT TCRs were defined by TRAV1-2 paired with TRAJ12, TRAJ20 or TRAJ33, and iNKT TCRs by TRAV10 paired with TRAJ18. VDJdb, accessed on 1 November 2021, was searched for TCRs annotated for CMV, EBV and SARS-CoV-2, and TCRs annotated for more than one antigen were excluded. Starting from the raw public reads, TCRdb applied fastp trimming at Q25, assembled clones with MiXCR and retained in-frame beta chains. Rows with a matching CDR3 protein are joined into one entry that keeps the most common DNA and genes. These V and J calls originate from TCRdb's pipeline instead of the authors' own analysis. The sample records 37,000 or so distinct CDR3 sequences, roughly 4.7% of which are singletons. The ten top clones hold approximately 4.8% of the sample.

The TCR was taken from an adult who was a healthcare worker with PCR-confirmed SARS-CoV-2 infection or an uninfected control (not recorded which). Sequencing was carried out using whole blood. The chain uses TRBV19 and TRBJ2-7; the central 10 bases match TRBD1. Here the CDR3 is given as CASSITPGQGTEQYF. The DNA sequence is TGTGCCAGTAGTATTACTCCGGGACAGGGGACCGAGCAGTACTTC. Beyond the CDR3, the reference TRBV19 and TRBJ2-7 genes provide the residues; the full variable domain reads: DGGITQSPKYLFRKEGQNVTLSCEQNLNHDAMYWYRQDPGQGLRLIYYSQIVNDFQKGDIAEGYSVSREKKESFPLTVTSAQKNPTAFYLCASSITPGQGTEQYFGPGTRLTVT.